This T cell receptor (beta chain) was documented in a study of blood T cell repertoires in COVID-19. Study information: Sources were T cells, B-cell-depleted T cells, or PBMCs; the material itself was cDNA or gDNA.

Seattle enrolled patients during active infection and tracked them longitudinally. TCRdb's table, derived via immunoSEQ multiplex PCR, lists solely in-frame clones and lacks some. This repertoire shows over 100,000 clones, around 86% found once; its top ten account for roughly 10%. Germline-derived CDR1 and CDR2 are LNHDA and SQIVND (reference sequence). The V and J ends lost 1 base and 6 bases respectively, with 10 bases between them. The CDR3 sequence is 14 residues long. The source material was peripheral blood. The chain employs TRBV19 and TRBJ1-5; no definite D call. The source is a woman aged 70-85 years with COVID-19, enrolled during active disease. This chain's CDR3 is CASSIGGDSQPQHF. The CDR3 DNA reads as TGTGCCAGTAGTATAGGCGGGGATTCTCAGCCCCAGCATTTT.